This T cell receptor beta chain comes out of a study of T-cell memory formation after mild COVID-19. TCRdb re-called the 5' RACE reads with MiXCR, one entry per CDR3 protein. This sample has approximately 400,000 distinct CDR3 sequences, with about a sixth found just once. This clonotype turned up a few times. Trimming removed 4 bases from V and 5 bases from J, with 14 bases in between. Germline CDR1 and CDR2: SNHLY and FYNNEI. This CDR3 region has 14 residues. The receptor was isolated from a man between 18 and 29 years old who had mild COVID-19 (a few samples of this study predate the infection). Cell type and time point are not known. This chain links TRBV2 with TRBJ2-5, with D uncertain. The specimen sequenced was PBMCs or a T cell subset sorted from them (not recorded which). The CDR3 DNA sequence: TGTGCCAGCAGTGTTAGACCGTTAAAGGAGACCCAGTACTTC. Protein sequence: CASSVRPLKETQYF.